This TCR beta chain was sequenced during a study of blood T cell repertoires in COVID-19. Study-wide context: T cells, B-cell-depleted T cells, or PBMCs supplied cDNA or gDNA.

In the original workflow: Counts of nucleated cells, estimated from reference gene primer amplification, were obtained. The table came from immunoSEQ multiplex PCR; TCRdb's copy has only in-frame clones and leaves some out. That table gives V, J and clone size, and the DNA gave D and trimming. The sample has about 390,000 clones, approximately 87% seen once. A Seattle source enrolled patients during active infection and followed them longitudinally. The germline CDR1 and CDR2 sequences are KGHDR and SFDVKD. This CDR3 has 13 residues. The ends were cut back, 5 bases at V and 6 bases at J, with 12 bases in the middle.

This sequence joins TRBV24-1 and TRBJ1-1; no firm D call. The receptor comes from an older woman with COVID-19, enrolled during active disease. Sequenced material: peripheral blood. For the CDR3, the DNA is TGTGCCACCAGTGCCGCAGGATCCGCTGAAGCTTTCTTT. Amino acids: CATSAAGSAEAFF.